The clone carrying this T cell receptor beta chain appeared a few times. The sample belongs to a study of T-cell reconstitution after alpha-beta-depleted transplantation in children. Molecular barcoding with unique molecular identifiers was used for the TCRbeta library. TCRdb redid the calling of the PCR reads with MiXCR, one entry per CDR3 protein. The sample yields some 290,000 distinct CDR3 sequences, 9.5% to 10% seen once. This TCR was sampled from a human donor who donated a stem cell graft to a child with SCID. Sequencing used PBMCs from the stem cell graft donor, obtained from the stem cell graft.

The CDR3 sequence is CASSRPPSLAGNYNEQFF. In DNA, the CDR3 is TGTGCCAGCAGTCGCCCCCCCTCCCTAGCGGGGAATTACAATGAGCAGTTCTTC. V gene TRBV12-3 or TRBV12-4 combines with J gene TRBJ2-1; 9 bases are shared with TRBD2. V shed 5 bases, J shed 4 bases, and the junction held 15 bases outside the gene matches. The CDR3 is 18 amino acids.